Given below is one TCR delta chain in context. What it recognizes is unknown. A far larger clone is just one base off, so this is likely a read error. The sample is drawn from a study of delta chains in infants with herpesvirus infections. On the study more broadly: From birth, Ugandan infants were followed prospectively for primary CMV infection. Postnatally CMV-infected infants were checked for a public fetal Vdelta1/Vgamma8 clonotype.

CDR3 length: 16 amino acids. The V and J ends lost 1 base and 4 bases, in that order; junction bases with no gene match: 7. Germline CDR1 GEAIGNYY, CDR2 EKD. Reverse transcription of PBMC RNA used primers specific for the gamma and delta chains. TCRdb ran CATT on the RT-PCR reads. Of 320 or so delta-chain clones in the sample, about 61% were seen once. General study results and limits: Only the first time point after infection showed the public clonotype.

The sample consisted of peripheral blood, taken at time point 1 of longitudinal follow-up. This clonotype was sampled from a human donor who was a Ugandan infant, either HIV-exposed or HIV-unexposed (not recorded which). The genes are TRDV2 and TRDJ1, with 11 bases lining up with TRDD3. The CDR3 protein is CACDTLLGDMVDKLIF. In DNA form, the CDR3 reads TGTGCCTGTGACACTTTACTGGGGGATATGGTCGATAAACTCATCTTT.